A single sample gave rise to the 9 T cell receptor beta chains below, sequenced in a study of T cells after yellow fever vaccination. TCRdb recomputed calls from the 5' RACE reads with MiXCR, one row per CDR3 protein. The top ten hold approximately 45% of the sample, which has 25,000 to 35,000 distinct CDR3 sequences, 4.4% seen once. The material sequenced was CD8+ T cells sorted from PBMCs, taken 5 days after the yellow fever booster vaccination. All receptors derive from a man aged 30 to 39 who received the YFV17D yellow fever vaccine.

There are many counts of this clonotype. This chain links TRBV20-1 with TRBJ2-2; no firm D call. Germline loops: CDR1 DFQATT, CDR2 SNEGSKA (reference sequence). Trimming cost V 1 base and J 3 bases, with 15 bases left between them. The CDR3 has 16 residues. CDR3: CSARGFSMVDTGELFF. CDR3 DNA: TGCAGTGCTAGAGGATTTAGCATGGTCGACACCGGGGAGCTGTTTTTT.

This clonotype was counted many times. This rearrangement joins TRBV7-8 to TRBJ2-7; D gene ambiguous. The CDR3 extends over 13 amino acids. Trimming stripped 1 base from V and 6 bases from J, with 10 bases between. Germline CDR1 SGHVS, CDR2 FQNEAQ. CDR3 nucleotide sequence: TGTGCCAGCAGCTTAGACGGTGGGGTCGAGCAGTACTTC. Protein: CASSLDGGVEQYF.

This clonotype was counted ten times or more. V usage is TRBV6-2 or TRBV6-3 and J usage is TRBJ2-3; TRBD2 matches at 12 bases. V was clipped by 1 base and J by 0 bases; unmatched bases: 11. The CDR3 runs to 20 residues. The V gene's germline CDR1 is MNHEY and CDR2 SVGEGT. Written as DNA, the CDR3 is TGTGCCAGCAGTTACTACGGCGGGCTAGCGGGAGGGTCTAGCACAGATACGCAGTATTTT. Amino acid sequence: CASSYYGGLAGGSSTDTQYF.

There are many counts of this clonotype. The rearrangement uses TRBV7-8 and TRBJ2-7, with 9 bases aligning to TRBD1. Germline V gives CDR1 SGHVS, CDR2 FQNEAQ. This CDR3 is 16 amino acids long. Losses at the gene ends were 4 bases for V and 3 bases for J; bases not matched to a gene: 10. The CDR3 is CASSYESGTGNYEQYF. CDR3 coding DNA: TGTGCCAGCAGCTATGAGTCCGGGACAGGGAACTACGAGCAGTACTTC.

This clonotype is labeled as medium-sized (0.01 to 0.1%). The V and J genes are TRBV29-1 and TRBJ2-1; D is ambiguous. Trimming cost V 4 bases and J 0 bases, with 19 bases left between them. The CDR3 spans 17 residues. Germline lookup yields CDR1 SQVTM and CDR2 ANQGSEA. The CDR3: CSVGWSSGRGSYNEQFF. The DNA of the CDR3 is TGCAGCGTTGGTTGGTCGTCAGGACGCGGCTCCTACAATGAGCAGTTCTTC.

In this sample, this clonotype turned up many times. V is TRBV20-1 and J is TRBJ2-7, with unresolved D. The germline V and J ends were trimmed by 0 bases and 2 bases, with 14 bases remaining between them. Germline V gene data show CDR1 as DFQATT and CDR2 as SNEGSKA (reference sequence). CDR3 length: 15 amino acids. CDR3 nucleotides: TGCAGTGCTAGAGATCGGCTAGGACCGCCCTACGAGCAGTACTTC. As protein: CSARDRLGPPYEQYF.

This clonotype was observed many times. The chain couples TRBV14 to TRBJ2-7, with D maybe TRBD1 (5 bases). V was trimmed by 4 bases and J by 3 bases, leaving 10 bases between them. Germline CDR1 reads SGHDN; CDR2 reads FVKESK. The CDR3 consists of 13 residues. The CDR3 region is CASSPSTDYEQYF. The CDR3 coding sequence is TGTGCCAGCAGCCCCTCGACAGACTACGAGCAGTACTTC.

This clonotype was counted ten times or more. V gene TRBV19 combines with J gene TRBJ2-1; D might be TRBD1 or TRBD2, each matching 7 bases. The CDR3 has 15 residues. Germline lookup yields CDR1 LNHDA and CDR2 SQIVND (reference sequence). The V end lost 5 bases, the J end lost 4 bases, and 15 bases lay between the germline ends. The CDR3 sequence: CASSPSRGGYNEQFF. In DNA form, the CDR3 reads TGTGCCAGTAGTCCAAGCAGGGGGGGATACAATGAGCAGTTCTTC.

This clonotype was found many times. The chain uses TRBV2 and TRBJ2-2; D gene ambiguous. Germline values: CDR1 SNHLY, CDR2 FYNNEI. This CDR3 comprises 14 residues. Trimming removed 0 bases at V and 6 bases at J, with 8 bases between. CDR3 protein: CASSEANAAGELFF. CDR3 nucleotide sequence: TGTGCCAGCAGTGAAGCTAATGCTGCCGGGGAGCTGTTTTTT. Full variable domain (missing parts from reference TRBV2 and TRBJ2-2): EPEVTQTPSHQVTQMGQEVILRCVPISNHLYFYWYRQILGQKVEFLVSFYNNEISEKSEIFDDQFSVERPDGSNFTLKIRSTKLEDSAMYFCASSEANAAGELFFGEGSRLTVL.